This TCR beta chain was retrieved from a study of beta chain features in type 1 diabetes. Study-wide findings and caveats: Type 1 diabetes patients had fewer VDJ junction insertions and more deletions. Researchers reported that naive, central memory and Treg TCRB repertoires appeared more similar in patients than in healthy donors. cDNA sequencing could over-represent cells with high TCR expression. Moderate yet significant TCRB CDR3 shortening was seen in Type 1 diabetes patients in all four CD4+ subsets.

With 5 bases removed from V and 4 bases from J, the gap between germline ends came to 16 bases. This CDR3 comprises 15 residues. Germline V gives CDR1 SGHRS, CDR2 YFSETQ. Each of the CD4+ naive, central memory, regulatory and stem cell-like memory populations was sorted via CD45RO/CCR7/CD25/CD127/CD95/CD27. Of the isolated RNA, all was reverse transcribed, and so the sequenced material was expressed TCRB transcripts. The data were produced by immunoSEQ multiplex PCR, yet TCRdb's version contains in-frame clones alone and is incomplete. Of around 97,000 clones listed, under 30% were seen once; the top ten hold about 0.49%. This clone was picked up a small number of times. Antigen: not known.

The sample taken for sequencing was central memory CD4+ T cells from blood. This clonotype was sampled from a woman aged 18-35 years with type 1 diabetes. V gene TRBV5-1 combines with J gene TRBJ2-1; TRBD2 might be the D (5 bases). CDR3 in amino acids: CASSRSVSGYNEQFF. CDR3 bases: TGCGCCAGCAGTAGGTCGGTATCGGGGTACAATGAGCAGTTCTTC.